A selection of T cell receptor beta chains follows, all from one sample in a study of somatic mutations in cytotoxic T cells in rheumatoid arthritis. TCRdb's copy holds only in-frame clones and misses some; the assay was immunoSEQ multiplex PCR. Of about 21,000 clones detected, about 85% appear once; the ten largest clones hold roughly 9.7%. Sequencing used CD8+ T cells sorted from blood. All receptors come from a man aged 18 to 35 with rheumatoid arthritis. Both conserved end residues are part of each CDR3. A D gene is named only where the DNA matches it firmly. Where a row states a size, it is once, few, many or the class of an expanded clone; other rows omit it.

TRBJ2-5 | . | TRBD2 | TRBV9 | TGTGCCAGCAGTAGCGGGGGGGTGGGAGAGACCCAGTACTTC | CASSSGGVGETQYF
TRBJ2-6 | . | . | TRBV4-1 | TGCGCCAGCACCATCCGGGCTCTGGGGGCCAACGTCCTGACTTTC | CASTIRALGANVLTF
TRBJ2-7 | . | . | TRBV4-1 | TGCGCCAGCAGCCAGACCTTTCTCCGGGACCCAATCTACGAGCAGTACTTC | CASSQTFLRDPIYEQYF
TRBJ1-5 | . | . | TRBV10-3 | TGTGCCATCGGTGAAGGTCAATTCAATCAGCCCCAGCATTTT | CAIGEGQFNQPQHF
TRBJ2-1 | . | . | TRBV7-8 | TGTGCCAGCAGCCCACCGGTGAGCTCCTACAATGAGCAGTTCTTC | CASSPPVSSYNEQFF
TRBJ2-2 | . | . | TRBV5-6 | TGTGCCAGCAGCTCCCGGGGGGAGCTGTTTTTT | CASSSRGELFF
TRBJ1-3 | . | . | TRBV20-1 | TGCAGTGCTAGATACAGAAACACCATATATTTT | CSARYRNTIYF
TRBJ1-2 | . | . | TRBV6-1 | TGTGCCAGCAGTGAAGGGTTTTCCTCTTATGGCTACACCTTC | CASSEGFSSYGYTF
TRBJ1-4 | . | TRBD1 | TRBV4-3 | TGCGCCAGCAGCCAGGGAGACAGGGGAGGGCGAGAAAAACTGTTTTTT | CASSQGDRGGREKLFF
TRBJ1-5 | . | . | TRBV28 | TGTGCCAGCAGTTTGGAGCACAATCAGCCCCAGCATTTT | CASSLEHNQPQHF
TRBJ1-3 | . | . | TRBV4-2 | TGTGCCAGCAGCCAAGATCTGATTAGGGGCTCTGGAAACACCATATATTTT | CASSQDLIRGSGNTIYF
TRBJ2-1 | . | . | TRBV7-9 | TGTGCCAGCAGCCCGGGAGAGGCGGGCTTTTACAATGAGCAGTTCTTC | CASSPGEAGFYNEQFF
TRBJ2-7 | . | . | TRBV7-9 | TGTGCCAGCAGCTCTGGGGCCGGCGGGTACTCCTACGAGCAGTACTTC | CASSSGAGGYSYEQYF
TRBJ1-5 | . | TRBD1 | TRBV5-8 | TGTGCCAGCAGCTTGGACAGGGGCGATAGCAATCAGCCCCAGCATTTT | CASSLDRGDSNQPQHF
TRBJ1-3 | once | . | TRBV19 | TGTGCCAGTAGTATGGTAACCTTCTCTGGAAACACCATATATTTT | CASSMVTFSGNTIYF
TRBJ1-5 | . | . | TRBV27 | TGTGCCAGCAGTTTCTCGCGGGGGCCCCAGCATTTT | CASSFSRGPQHF
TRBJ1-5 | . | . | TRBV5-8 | TGTGCCAGCAGCTTGGGCGGGTGGGTCAATCAGCCCCAGCATTTT | CASSLGGWVNQPQHF
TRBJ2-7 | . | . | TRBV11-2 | TGTGCCAGCAGCGTAGGGACCGCGTACGAGCAGTACTTC | CASSVGTAYEQYF
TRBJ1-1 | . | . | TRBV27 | TGTGCCAGCAGTTTTGTTGGTTTTACCGAAGCTTTCTTT | CASSFVGFTEAFF
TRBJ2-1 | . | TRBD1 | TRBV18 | TGTGCCAGCTCACCAGGGACAGGTCGGGGCGATGAGCAGTTCTTC | CASSPGTGRGDEQFF